These 12 T cell receptor beta chains share one sample of origin, sequenced in a study of early stage breast cancer tumors. Profiled with immunoSEQ multiplex PCR; TCRdb holds only in-frame clones, not every one. This sample carries under 45,000 clones, about 78% of them seen once, and the ten largest clones take about 7%. Sequenced material: blood. These receptors all stem from a person aged 50-59 years with breast cancer.

A few counts support this clone. This chain joins TRBV4-3 and TRBJ1-6, with D maybe TRBD1 (6 bases). Germline CDR1 and CDR2: LGHNA and YSLEER. V lost 0 bases and J 6 bases, leaving 9 bases between the germline ends. CDR3 length: 15 residues. The chain's CDR3 is CASSQETGINSPLHF. CDR3 DNA sequence: TGCGCCAGCAGCCAAGAAACAGGGATTAATTCACCCCTCCACTTT.

This clone has a single count. The chain uses TRBV25-1 and TRBJ1-4; TRBD1 matches at 12 bases. From germline, CDR1 is MGHDK and CDR2 SYGVNS. V lost 6 bases to trimming and J lost 7 bases; unmatched junction nucleotides: 9. This CDR3 comprises 16 residues. This chain's CDR3 is CASRSGTGGLVEKLFF. CDR3 nucleotide sequence: TGTGCCAGCAGATCCGGGACAGGGGGCTTGGTTGAAAAACTGTTTTTT.

V and J are TRBV19 and TRBJ2-2; D is uncertain. The CDR3 is 13 residues long. CDR1 and CDR2 (germline): LNHDA, SQIVND (reference sequence). V gave up 5 bases and J gave up 0 bases, with 4 bases separating them. The CDR3 nucleotides read TGTGCCAGTAGTCCAGCGAACACCGGGGAGCTGTTTTTT. It translates to CASSPANTGELFF.

The chain links TRBV2 to TRBJ1-5; 7 bases are a match to TRBD1. This CDR3 is 17 amino acids long. The V gene end was trimmed by 2 bases and the J gene end by 0 bases; junction bases not matched to a gene: 7. CDR1 and CDR2 (germline): SNHLY, FYNNEI. CDR3 sequence (DNA): TGTGCCAGCAGTGAAAGGGGGCCTTGGGTTAGCAATCAGCCCCAGCATTTT. Amino acid sequence: CASSERGPWVSNQPQHF.

The chain has TRBV6-6 and TRBJ1-4, with 7 bases that match TRBD1. Losses at the gene ends were 5 bases for V and 6 bases for J; bases not matched to a gene: 9. The CDR3 is made up of 15 amino acids. Germline V lookup: CDR1 MNHNY, CDR2 SVGAGI (reference sequence). CDR3 bases: TGTGCCAGCAGTACCCTGGGACAGCCAGATGAAAAACTGTTTTTT. It specifies CASSTLGQPDEKLFF.

This clone was picked up many times. This chain joins TRBV5-8 and TRBJ2-1; the D gene is possibly TRBD2 (5 bases). Germline loops: CDR1 SGHTS, CDR2 YDEGEE. The CDR3 is 15 residues long. Trimming shortened V by 0 bases and J by 0 bases, and 7 bases separated the two germline ends. The CDR3 spells CASSLVGSSYNEQFF. CDR3 DNA sequence: TGTGCCAGCAGCTTGGTAGGGAGCTCCTACAATGAGCAGTTCTTC.

The chain has TRBV9 and TRBJ2-2; TRBD1 agrees at 9 bases. J was trimmed by 1 base and V by 5 bases; bases with no gene match: 0. Germline CDR1 reads SGDLS; CDR2 reads YYNGEE. There are 14 residues in the CDR3. CDR3 amino acids: CASRTGGNTGELFF. CDR3 nucleotides: TGTGCCAGCAGGACAGGGGGGAACACCGGGGAGCTGTTTTTT.

V usage is TRBV7-9 and J usage is TRBJ1-1, with 7 bases lining up with TRBD1. The V and J ends lost 8 bases and 2 bases, in that order; junction bases with no gene match: 5. The CDR3 spans 13 residues. Germline V gives CDR1 SEHNR, CDR2 FQNEAQ (reference sequence). For the CDR3, the DNA is TGTGCCAGCTACAACAGGGGAAACACTGAAGCTTTCTTT. Amino acids: CASYNRGNTEAFF.

CDR3 nucleotides: TGTGCCAGCAGTTTCCAGGGGCTCAGTACAGATACGCAGTATTTT. This sequence encodes CASSFQGLSTDTQYF. The J gene is TRBJ2-3, the V gene TRBV27, with D perhaps TRBD1 (6 bases). This CDR3 contains 15 residues. Deletions cut 3 bases from V and 3 bases from J, with 13 bases between. Looked up from germline, CDR1 is MNHEY and CDR2 is SMNVEV (reference sequence).

J is TRBJ1-2 and V is TRBV13, with a weak D call TRBD1 (6 bases). Germline-derived CDR1 and CDR2 are PRHDT and FYEKMQ (reference sequence). This CDR3 contains 12 residues. The V end lost 5 bases, the J end lost 8 bases, and 12 bases lay between the germline ends. The CDR3 region has the DNA TGTGCCAGCAGCATACAGGGTGTCGGCTACACCTTC. It encodes CASSIQGVGYTF.

The J gene is TRBJ2-7, the V gene TRBV27; 8 bases agree with TRBD1. J gave up 2 bases and V 5 bases, and 8 bases lay outside the gene matches. CDR1 and CDR2 from the germline V gene are MNHEY and SMNVEV (reference sequence). The CDR3 runs to 15 residues. CDR3 sequence: CASSPSGTGTYEQYF. CDR3 sequence (DNA): TGTGCCAGCAGTCCGTCCGGGACAGGAACCTACGAGCAGTACTTC.

This chain links TRBV5-4 with TRBJ1-1; the match to TRBD1 covers 8 bases. The germline gives CDR1 SGHNT, CDR2 YYREEE (reference sequence). With 2 bases clipped from V and 9 bases from J, the junction kept 6 bases outside the gene matches. There are 13 residues in the CDR3. The DNA of the CDR3 is TGTGCCAGCAGCTTCCGGGACAGGAAGCAAGCTTTCTTT. Protein: CASSFRDRKQAFF.